This T cell receptor beta chain was documented in a study of CD8+ T cells in alopecia areata. Treatment defined: oral pan-JAK inhibitor, 5-10 mg twice daily. Sequencing templates came from extracted RNA that was reverse transcribed into cDNA. Sequenced by immunoSEQ multiplex PCR; TCRdb stores in-frame clones only, minus some. This table holds around 120,000 clones, about 50% found once. This CDR3 region has 13 residues. Trimming stripped 6 bases from V and 1 base from J, with 4 bases between. CDR1 and CDR2 (germline): SEHNR, FQNEAQ (reference sequence). The receptor was isolated from a human donor with alopecia areata. The sequenced sample was CD4+ T cells sorted from blood, obtained at week 4, from a patient treated with tofacitinib. The J gene is TRBJ2-6, the V gene TRBV7-9; D unresolved. CDR3 in DNA: TGTGCCAGCAGGGGATCTGGGGCCAACGTCCTGACTTTC. Translated: CASRGSGANVLTF.